Listed below are T cell receptor beta chains from one sample, sequenced in a study of blood T cells in healthy people across ages. TCRdb ran MiXCR on the 5' RACE reads and lists one entry per CDR3 protein. The sample lists some 1,000,000 distinct CDR3 sequences; about 23% were seen once. This sample was also put to use in a study of T cells of mothers and their children.

Sequenced input: blood. These receptors originate from a girl aged 2-9 years in good health. The CDR3 runs from the conserved cysteine through the conserved F or W. Fields, in order: CDR3 protein, CDR3 DNA, clone size, V gene, D gene, J gene. The D gene is left open where the match is weak. The size of a clone is reported for some rows only, either as once, few or many, or as a class for expanded clones.

CDR3 protein: CSVPSPNEQFF
CDR3 DNA: TGCAGCGTACCTAGTCCCAATGAGCAGTTCTTC
clone size: few
V gene: TRBV29-1
D gene: NA
J gene: TRBJ2-1

CDR3 protein: CSARDVRDTEAFF
CDR3 DNA: TGCAGTGCTAGAGATGTAAGGGACACTGAAGCTTTCTTT
clone size: NA
V gene: TRBV20-1
D gene: NA
J gene: TRBJ1-1

CDR3 protein: CAPRAEGWTEAFF
CDR3 DNA: TGTGCCCCCAGGGCTGAGGGATGGACTGAAGCTTTCTTT
clone size: NA
V gene: TRBV24-1
D gene: NA
J gene: TRBJ1-1

CDR3 protein: CASSMAGYHEQYF
CDR3 DNA: TGTGCCAGTAGTATGGCAGGGTATCACGAGCAGTACTTC
clone size: NA
V gene: TRBV19
D gene: NA
J gene: TRBJ2-7

CDR3 protein: CASRPGTEGSNQPQHF
CDR3 DNA: TGTGCCAGCAGACCAGGGACCGAGGGGAGCAATCAGCCCCAGCATTTT
clone size: NA
V gene: TRBV6-6
D gene: NA
J gene: TRBJ1-5

CDR3 protein: CASSYRYSMFRELFF
CDR3 DNA: TGTGCCAGCAGTTACCGCTATTCCATGTTCCGGGAGCTGTTTTTT
clone size: NA
V gene: TRBV6-5
D gene: NA
J gene: TRBJ2-2

CDR3 protein: CASSAGTPDFEAFF
CDR3 DNA: TGTGCCAGCAGCGCCGGGACACCAGATTTCGAAGCTTTCTTT
clone size: few
V gene: TRBV13
D gene: NA
J gene: TRBJ1-1

CDR3 protein: CASSLGQLTTEAFF
CDR3 DNA: TGTGCCAGCAGCTTAGGACAGCTAACCACTGAAGCTTTCTTT
clone size: NA
V gene: TRBV11-3
D gene: NA
J gene: TRBJ1-1

CDR3 protein: CAIRGGETQYF
CDR3 DNA: TGTGCCATTCGGGGCGGGGAGACCCAGTACTTC
clone size: NA
V gene: TRBV15
D gene: NA
J gene: TRBJ2-5

CDR3 protein: CASSRTPSANYEQYF
CDR3 DNA: TGCGCCAGCAGCCGAACACCTAGCGCCAACTACGAGCAGTACTTC
clone size: few
V gene: TRBV4-1
D gene: NA
J gene: TRBJ2-7

CDR3 protein: CASSLGGRFQETQYF
CDR3 DNA: TGTGCCAGCAGCTTAGGGGGAAGATTCCAAGAGACCCAGTACTTC
clone size: few
V gene: TRBV7-9
D gene: NA
J gene: TRBJ2-5

CDR3 protein: CSAREGGYSYNEQFF
CDR3 DNA: TGCAGTGCTAGAGAAGGGGGGTACTCCTACAATGAGCAGTTCTTC
clone size: once
V gene: TRBV20-1
D gene: NA
J gene: TRBJ2-1

CDR3 protein: CASSFELYEQYF
CDR3 DNA: TGTGCCAGCAGTTTTGAGCTCTACGAGCAGTACTTC
clone size: few
V gene: TRBV6-2/TRBV6-3
D gene: NA
J gene: TRBJ2-7

CDR3 protein: CASSQEQLADNEQFF
CDR3 DNA: TGTGCCAGCAGCCAAGAACAACTAGCGGACAATGAGCAGTTCTTC
clone size: NA
V gene: TRBV4-2
D gene: TRBD2
J gene: TRBJ2-1

CDR3 protein: CASSLVRGRAVEWQYF
CDR3 DNA: TGTGCCAGCAGCTTGGTTCGGGGCAGAGCAGTGGAGTGGCAGTACTTC
clone size: few
V gene: TRBV5-6
D gene: NA
J gene: TRBJ2-7

CDR3 protein: CSVPQIGLAVSTDTQYF
CDR3 DNA: TGCAGCGTCCCGCAAATTGGACTAGCGGTTAGCACAGATACGCAGTATTTT
clone size: NA
V gene: TRBV29-1
D gene: TRBD2
J gene: TRBJ2-3

CDR3 protein: CASSPLPPVRVQANTEAFF
CDR3 DNA: TGTGCCAGCTCACCTCTACCACCAGTTAGGGTACAGGCTAACACTGAAGCTTTCTTT
clone size: NA
V gene: TRBV18
D gene: NA
J gene: TRBJ1-1

CDR3 protein: CASPDSETYEQYF
CDR3 DNA: TGTGCCAGTCCCGACAGCGAGACCTACGAGCAGTACTTC
clone size: NA
V gene: TRBV6-1
D gene: NA
J gene: TRBJ2-7

CDR3 protein: CSARGLRGEKLFF
CDR3 DNA: TGCAGTGCTAGAGGGTTGCGAGGGGAAAAACTGTTTTTT
clone size: NA
V gene: TRBV20-1
D gene: NA
J gene: TRBJ1-4

CDR3 protein: CASMPGQGYGYTF
CDR3 DNA: TGTGCCAGCATGCCGGGACAGGGATATGGCTACACCTTC
clone size: few
V gene: TRBV9
D gene: TRBD1
J gene: TRBJ1-2

CDR3 protein: CASGLVTWLPWGTDTQYF
CDR3 DNA: TGTGCTAGTGGTTTGGTAACCTGGCTTCCCTGGGGAACAGATACGCAGTATTTT
clone size: few
V gene: TRBV12-5
D gene: NA
J gene: TRBJ2-3

CDR3 protein: CASSLGRKETQYF
CDR3 DNA: TGTGCCAGCAGCTTAGGGCGGAAAGAGACCCAGTACTTC
clone size: many
V gene: TRBV7-8
D gene: NA
J gene: TRBJ2-5

CDR3 protein: CASGGSYQETQYF
CDR3 DNA: TGCGCCAGCGGGGGGAGCTACCAAGAGACCCAGTACTTC
clone size: few
V gene: TRBV5-1
D gene: NA
J gene: TRBJ2-5

CDR3 protein: CASVLRQLSTDTQYF
CDR3 DNA: TGTGCTAGTGTCCTGAGACAGCTGAGCACAGATACGCAGTATTTT
clone size: once
V gene: TRBV12-5
D gene: NA
J gene: TRBJ2-3

CDR3 protein: CATSSKIDLGQLNYGYTF
CDR3 DNA: TGTGCCACCAGCAGCAAAATTGACCTGGGACAGTTAAACTATGGCTACACCTTC
clone size: few
V gene: TRBV15
D gene: TRBD1
J gene: TRBJ1-2

CDR3 protein: CATAGRTDTQYF
CDR3 DNA: TGTGCCACCGCGGGGAGGACAGATACGCAGTATTTT
clone size: once
V gene: TRBV7-9
D gene: NA
J gene: TRBJ2-3

CDR3 protein: CASSHLRPGQGILQPQHF
CDR3 DNA: TGTGCCAGCAGCCACCTACGGCCGGGACAGGGTATTCTTCAGCCCCAGCATTTT
clone size: NA
V gene: TRBV4-2
D gene: TRBD1
J gene: TRBJ1-5

CDR3 protein: CATDPERQQETQYF
CDR3 DNA: TGTGCCACCGACCCAGAGAGGCAACAAGAGACCCAGTACTTC
clone size: NA
V gene: TRBV7-9
D gene: NA
J gene: TRBJ2-5

CDR3 protein: CASTKPGVSYEQYF
CDR3 DNA: TGTGCCAGCACCAAACCGGGAGTCTCCTACGAGCAGTACTTC
clone size: NA
V gene: TRBV7-9
D gene: NA
J gene: TRBJ2-7

CDR3 protein: CASSLQGGTSGSYEQYF
CDR3 DNA: TGTGCCAGCAGCCTTCAAGGAGGGACTAGCGGATCCTACGAGCAGTACTTC
clone size: NA
V gene: TRBV7-2
D gene: TRBD2
J gene: TRBJ2-7

CDR3 protein: CASRPEINNQPQHF
CDR3 DNA: TGTGCCAGCAGGCCAGAGATAAACAATCAGCCCCAGCATTTT
clone size: NA
V gene: TRBV28
D gene: NA
J gene: TRBJ1-5

CDR3 protein: CSAPPYSSYNEQFF
CDR3 DNA: TGCAGTGCTCCCCCATATAGCTCCTACAATGAGCAGTTCTTC
clone size: few
V gene: TRBV20-1
D gene: NA
J gene: TRBJ2-1

CDR3 protein: CASRFRLAGSTDTQYF
CDR3 DNA: TGTGCCAGCAGATTCCGACTAGCGGGGAGCACAGATACGCAGTATTTT
clone size: NA
V gene: TRBV27
D gene: TRBD2
J gene: TRBJ2-3

CDR3 protein: CASSSRDTNQPQHF
CDR3 DNA: TGTGCCAGCAGCTCCCGGGACACCAATCAGCCCCAGCATTTT
clone size: few
V gene: TRBV27
D gene: NA
J gene: TRBJ1-5

CDR3 protein: CARGDYQETQYF
CDR3 DNA: TGTGCCAGGGGGGACTACCAAGAGACCCAGTACTTC
clone size: few
V gene: TRBV2
D gene: NA
J gene: TRBJ2-5

CDR3 protein: CASSQDNAEKQFF
CDR3 DNA: TGCGCCAGCAGCCAAGATAACGCCGAGAAGCAGTTCTTC
clone size: NA
V gene: TRBV4-3
D gene: NA
J gene: TRBJ2-1

CDR3 protein: CASSVEGSWGSPLHF
CDR3 DNA: TGTGCCAGCAGCGTAGAGGGATCGTGGGGCTCACCCCTCCACTTT
clone size: NA
V gene: TRBV9
D gene: NA
J gene: TRBJ1-6

CDR3 protein: CAISDPTGGGYTF
CDR3 DNA: TGTGCCATCAGTGATCCGACAGGGGGAGGCTACACCTTC
clone size: NA
V gene: TRBV10-3
D gene: TRBD1
J gene: TRBJ1-2

CDR3 protein: CASTVYGLEGYGYTF
CDR3 DNA: TGTGCCAGCACCGTCTACGGGCTCGAGGGATATGGCTACACCTTC
clone size: once
V gene: TRBV6-5
D gene: NA
J gene: TRBJ1-2

CDR3 protein: CATSASRTGDGYTF
CDR3 DNA: TGTGCCACCAGTGCCTCCAGGACAGGGGACGGCTACACCTTC
clone size: NA
V gene: TRBV24-1
D gene: TRBD1
J gene: TRBJ1-2

CDR3 protein: CASSLEGFGNTIYF
CDR3 DNA: TGTGCCAGCAGCTTGGAGGGGTTCGGAAACACCATATATTTT
clone size: few
V gene: TRBV7-6
D gene: NA
J gene: TRBJ1-3

CDR3 protein: CASSLKTGPPWGIQYF
CDR3 DNA: TGTGCCAGCAGTCTGAAGACAGGGCCACCTTGGGGCATTCAGTACTTC
clone size: NA
V gene: TRBV27
D gene: TRBD1
J gene: TRBJ2-4

CDR3 protein: CASKEGSLAEQYF
CDR3 DNA: TGTGCCAGCAAAGAGGGATCCCTCGCCGAGCAGTACTTC
clone size: few
V gene: TRBV12-3/TRBV12-4
D gene: NA
J gene: TRBJ2-7

CDR3 protein: CASSQKIAGTYNEQFF
CDR3 DNA: TGCGCCAGCAGCCAAAAAATAGCGGGGACCTACAATGAGCAGTTCTTC
clone size: NA
V gene: TRBV4-3
D gene: TRBD2
J gene: TRBJ2-1

CDR3 protein: CASSSGTSGRAPYNEQFF
CDR3 DNA: TGTGCCAGCAGCTCCGGGACTAGCGGGAGGGCCCCCTACAATGAGCAGTTCTTC
clone size: NA
V gene: TRBV11-2
D gene: TRBD2
J gene: TRBJ2-1

CDR3 protein: CASSSHGELFF
CDR3 DNA: TGTGCCAGCAGTTCCCACGGGGAGCTGTTTTTT
clone size: few
V gene: TRBV12-3/TRBV12-4
D gene: NA
J gene: TRBJ2-2

CDR3 protein: CASSTTSGLGENQYF
CDR3 DNA: TGTGCCAGCAGCACCACTAGTGGCCTGGGAGAGAACCAGTACTTC
clone size: NA
V gene: TRBV9
D gene: NA
J gene: TRBJ2-5

CDR3 protein: CAKSRGLGDEQYF
CDR3 DNA: TGTGCCAAATCCCGGGGACTCGGTGACGAGCAGTACTTC
clone size: NA
V gene: TRBV10-3
D gene: NA
J gene: TRBJ2-7

CDR3 protein: CASSFYGRSEQYF
CDR3 DNA: TGTGCCAGCAGTTTCTACGGACGTTCCGAGCAGTACTTC
clone size: many
V gene: TRBV28
D gene: NA
J gene: TRBJ2-7

CDR3 protein: CASRPSGSNEQFF
CDR3 DNA: TGTGCCAGCAGGCCTAGCGGGAGTAATGAGCAGTTCTTC
clone size: few
V gene: TRBV6-5
D gene: TRBD2
J gene: TRBJ2-1

CDR3 protein: CSASPYRLAGDDYEQYF
CDR3 DNA: TGCAGTGCTAGCCCCTACCGACTAGCGGGAGACGACTACGAGCAGTACTTC
clone size: few
V gene: TRBV20-1
D gene: TRBD2
J gene: TRBJ2-7

CDR3 protein: CSANPGQGFGHTGELFF
CDR3 DNA: TGCAGTGCTAACCCGGGACAGGGGTTTGGTCACACCGGGGAGCTGTTTTTT
clone size: few
V gene: TRBV20-1
D gene: TRBD1
J gene: TRBJ2-2

CDR3 protein: CAITGYGYTF
CDR3 DNA: TGTGCCATTACAGGATATGGCTACACCTTC
clone size: NA
V gene: TRBV25-1
D gene: NA
J gene: TRBJ1-2